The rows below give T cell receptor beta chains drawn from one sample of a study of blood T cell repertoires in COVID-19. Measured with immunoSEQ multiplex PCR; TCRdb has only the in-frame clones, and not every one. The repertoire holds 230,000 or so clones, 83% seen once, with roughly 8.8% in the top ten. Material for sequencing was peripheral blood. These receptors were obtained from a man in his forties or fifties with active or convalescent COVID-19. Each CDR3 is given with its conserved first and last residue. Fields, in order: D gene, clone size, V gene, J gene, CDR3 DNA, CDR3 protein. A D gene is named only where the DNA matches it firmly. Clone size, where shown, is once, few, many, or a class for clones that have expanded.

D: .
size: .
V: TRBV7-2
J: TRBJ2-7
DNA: TGTGCCAGCAGCCTCGGACAACTTTTCGAGCAGTACTTC
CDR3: CASSLGQLFEQYF

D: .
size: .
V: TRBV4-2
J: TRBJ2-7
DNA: TGTGCCAGCAGCCAAGAATTAATCGGCCTAGCGTTATACGAGCAGTACTTC
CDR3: CASSQELIGLALYEQYF

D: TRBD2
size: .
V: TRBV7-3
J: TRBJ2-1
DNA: TGTGCCAGCAGCTCCATAGATTCTAGCGGAGCCTACAATGAGCAGTTCTTC
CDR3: CASSSIDSSGAYNEQFF

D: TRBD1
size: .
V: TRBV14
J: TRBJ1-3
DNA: TGTGCCAGCAGTCGGACAGGGGCTTTTAGAAACACCATATATTTT
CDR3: CASSRTGAFRNTIYF

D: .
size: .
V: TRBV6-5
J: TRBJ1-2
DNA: TGTGCCAGCAGACCTAACCGAAGCGGTCTCTATGGCTACACCTTC
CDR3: CASRPNRSGLYGYTF

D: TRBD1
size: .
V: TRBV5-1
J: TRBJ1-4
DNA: TGCGCCAGCAGCCCGGGACAGACCAATGAAAAACTGTTTTTT
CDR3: CASSPGQTNEKLFF

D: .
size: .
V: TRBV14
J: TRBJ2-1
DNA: TGTGCCAGCAGCCAAGCTTTGACCGGGACTCACAATGAGCAGTTCTTC
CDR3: CASSQALTGTHNEQFF

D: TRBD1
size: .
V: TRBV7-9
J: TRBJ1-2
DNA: TGTGCCAGCAGAGATGCGGGACAGAACTATGGCTACACCTTC
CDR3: CASRDAGQNYGYTF

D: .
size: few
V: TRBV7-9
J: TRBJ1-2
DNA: TGTGCCAGCAGCCCCCAAGCGGTCGATGGCTACACCTTC
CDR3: CASSPQAVDGYTF

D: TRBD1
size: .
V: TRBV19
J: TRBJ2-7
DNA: TGTGCCAGTAGTACCAGGACAGGGGGAAACTACGAGCAGTACTTC
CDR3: CASSTRTGGNYEQYF

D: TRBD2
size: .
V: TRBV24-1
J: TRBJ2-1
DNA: TGTGCCACCAGTGATTTAGGGACTAGCGGCTACAATGAGCAGTTCTTC
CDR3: CATSDLGTSGYNEQFF

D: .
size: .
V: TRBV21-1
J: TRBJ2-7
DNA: TGTGCCAGCAGCAAAGGACAGGGGGCCTACGAGCAGTACTTC
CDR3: CASSKGQGAYEQYF

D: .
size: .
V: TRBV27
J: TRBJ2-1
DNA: TGTGCCAGCAGTTTTGTGGCATCTTACAATGAGCAGTTCTTC
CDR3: CASSFVASYNEQFF

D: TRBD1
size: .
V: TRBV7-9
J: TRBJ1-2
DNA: TGTGCCAGCAGCCCCTCCGGGACAGGGTTTCACTATGGCTACACCTTC
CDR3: CASSPSGTGFHYGYTF

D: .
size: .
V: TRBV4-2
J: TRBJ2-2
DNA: TGTGCCAGCAGCCAAGTTATAGCAGACACCGGGGAGCTGTTTTTT
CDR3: CASSQVIADTGELFF

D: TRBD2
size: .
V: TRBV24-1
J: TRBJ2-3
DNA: TGTGCCACCAGTGCCCCCCAGGGGACTAGCGGGAAGGATACGCAGTATTTT
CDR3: CATSAPQGTSGKDTQYF

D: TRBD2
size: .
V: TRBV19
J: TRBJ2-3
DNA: TGTGCCAGTAGTATGATAGCGGGCCGGGTAGATACGCAGTATTTT
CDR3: CASSMIAGRVDTQYF

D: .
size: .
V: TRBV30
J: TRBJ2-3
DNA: TGTGCCTGGAGTGTACGCCGGGGAGATACGCAGTATTTT
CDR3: CAWSVRRGDTQYF

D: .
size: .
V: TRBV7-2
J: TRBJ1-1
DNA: TGTGCCAGCAGCACACAGGAGAACACTGAAGCTTTCTTT
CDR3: CASSTQENTEAFF

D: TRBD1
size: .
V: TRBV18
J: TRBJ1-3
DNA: TGTGCCAGCTCACTCAGGGGGCGCGGGTCCTCTGGAAACACCATATATTTT
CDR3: CASSLRGRGSSGNTIYF

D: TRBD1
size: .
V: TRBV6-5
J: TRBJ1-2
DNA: TGTGCCAGCACAAACAGGGGGCTTAACTATGGCTACACCTTC
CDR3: CASTNRGLNYGYTF

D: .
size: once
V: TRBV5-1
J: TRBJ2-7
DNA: TGCGCCAGCAGGGCGGGGGCGGGGGACTTCTACGAGCAGTACTTC
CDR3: CASRAGAGDFYEQYF

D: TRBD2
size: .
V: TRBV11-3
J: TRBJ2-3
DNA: TGTGCCAGCAGCCTAATAGCGGGGGGGACCACAGATACGCAGTATTTT
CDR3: CASSLIAGGTTDTQYF

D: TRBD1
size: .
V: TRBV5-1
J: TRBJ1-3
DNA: TGCGCCAGCAGCTTGGAGCCTCAGGGGGGTGGAAACACCATATATTTT
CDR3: CASSLEPQGGGNTIYF

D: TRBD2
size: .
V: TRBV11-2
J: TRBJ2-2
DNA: TGTGCCAGCAGCTTAGGCGGGGGAACGAGAACCGGGGAGCTGTTTTTT
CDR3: CASSLGGGTRTGELFF

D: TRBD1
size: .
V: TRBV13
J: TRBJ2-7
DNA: TGTGCCAGCAGCGCTGGGACAGGGGGGTTCTACGAGCAGTACTTC
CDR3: CASSAGTGGFYEQYF

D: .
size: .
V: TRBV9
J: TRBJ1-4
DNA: TGTGCCAGCAGCGGCACAGGGTCTTTTGAAAAACTGTTTTTT
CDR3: CASSGTGSFEKLFF

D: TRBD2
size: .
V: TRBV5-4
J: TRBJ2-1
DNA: TGTGCCAGCAGCTTGTTAGCGGGAGGGTCGGATGAGCAGTTCTTC
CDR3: CASSLLAGGSDEQFF

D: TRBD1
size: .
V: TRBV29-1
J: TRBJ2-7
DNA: TGCAGCGTTGTTGGGGGTTCCGGGACAGGGGTCTACGAGCAGTACTTC
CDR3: CSVVGGSGTGVYEQYF

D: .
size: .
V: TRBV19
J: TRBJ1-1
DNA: TGTGCCAGTAGTATGAGGGAGATGAACACTGAAGCTTTCTTT
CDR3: CASSMREMNTEAFF

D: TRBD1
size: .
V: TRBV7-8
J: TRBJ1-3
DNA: TGTGCCAGTCAATGGGACAGCTCTGGAAACACCATATATTTT
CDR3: CASQWDSSGNTIYF